The clone carrying this T cell receptor beta chain was counted once. CDR1 is SGHRS, CDR2 YFSETQ, per germline. V lost 0 bases, J lost 2 bases, and 7 bases stayed unmatched. The CDR3 totals 16 residues. These data belong to a study of blood T cell repertoires in COVID-19. Across the whole study: Whether acute or convalescent, the COVID-19 samples came from the United States, Italy and Spain. The cDNA or gDNA used as material had been derived from T cells, B-cell-depleted T cells, or PBMCs.

Per the original data handling: Amplification of reference gene primers was used by the study to estimate nucleated cell counts. The protocol was immunoSEQ multiplex PCR, while the TCRdb copy is restricted to in-frame clones and leaves out a portion. Clone size and the V and J calls come from that table; the DNA yielded D and trimming. The sample has approximately 160,000 clones; less than 90% are singletons. The sequence was collected from an older woman with acute or convalescent COVID-19. The specimen was peripheral blood. The gene calls are TRBV5-1 and TRBJ1-2; 7 bases line up with TRBD1. The CDR3, as DNA: TGCGCCAGCAGCTTGGCCTCGGGACAGAACAACTATGGCTACACCTTC. Its translation is CASSLASGQNNYGYTF.